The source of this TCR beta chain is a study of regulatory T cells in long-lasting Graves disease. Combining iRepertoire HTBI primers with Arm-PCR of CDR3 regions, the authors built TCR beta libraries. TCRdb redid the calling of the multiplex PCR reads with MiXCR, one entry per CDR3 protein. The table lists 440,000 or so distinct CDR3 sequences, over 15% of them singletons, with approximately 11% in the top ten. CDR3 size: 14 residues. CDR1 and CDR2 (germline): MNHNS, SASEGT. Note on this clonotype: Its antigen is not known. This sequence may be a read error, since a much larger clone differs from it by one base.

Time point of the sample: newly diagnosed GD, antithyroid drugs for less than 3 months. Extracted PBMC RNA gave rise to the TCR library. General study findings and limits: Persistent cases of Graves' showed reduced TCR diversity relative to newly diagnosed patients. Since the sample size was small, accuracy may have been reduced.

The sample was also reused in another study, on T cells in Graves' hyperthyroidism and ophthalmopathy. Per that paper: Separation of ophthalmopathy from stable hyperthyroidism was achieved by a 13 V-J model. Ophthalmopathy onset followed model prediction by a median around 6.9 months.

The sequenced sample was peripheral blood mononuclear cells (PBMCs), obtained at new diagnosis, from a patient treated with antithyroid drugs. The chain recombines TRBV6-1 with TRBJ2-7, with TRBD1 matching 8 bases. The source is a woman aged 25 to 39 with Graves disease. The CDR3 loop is CVSSRRDRYYEQYF. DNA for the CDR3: TGTGTCAGCAGTAGACGGGACAGGTACTACGAGCAGTACTTC.